The rows below give T cell receptor beta chains drawn from one sample of a study of cytomegalovirus exposure and HLA in healthy donors. This table comes from immunoSEQ multiplex PCR, and its TCRdb copy is limited to in-frame clones, with some not included. The table lists some 170,000 clones, roughly four fifths of them singletons. The sequencing sample was made of PBMCs. These receptors all stem from a woman between 40 and 50 years old in good health and CMV-seronegative. CDR3s include the opening cysteine and the closing phenylalanine or tryptophan. The D gene is left open where the match is weak.

>TRBV10-3|TRBD1|TRBJ2-1
TGTGCCATCAGTCCCGACGGGACAGGGGCCTTGAATGAGCAGTTCTTC
CAISPDGTGALNEQFF
>TRBV29-1|-|TRBJ1-5
TGCAGCGTAAAAGACCCGGGTGAGCAGCCCCAGCATTTT
CSVKDPGEQPQHF
>TRBV11-2|TRBD2|TRBJ2-3
TGTGCCAGCAGCCCTTACCCCGAAACCGCGGGAGAAGAGACAGATACGCAGTATTTT
CASSPYPETAGEETDTQYF
>TRBV4-2|TRBD1|TRBJ1-1
TGTGCCAGCAGCCAAGTGGTGGGGGGCGACAGGGAGTATGAAGCTTTCTTT
CASSQVVGGDREYEAFF
>TRBV6-1|-|TRBJ1-2
TGTGCCAGCAGTGAAGCGTGGAACAGGCCTCTCACCTTC
CASSEAWNRPLTF
>TRBV2|TRBD2|TRBJ2-7
TGTGCCAGCAGTGATGCGGGGGGCCCCTACGAGCAGTACTTC
CASSDAGGPYEQYF
>TRBV20-1|TRBD1|TRBJ1-1
TGCACCACCCAGGGGGGCTCTGAAGCTTTCTTT
CTTQGGSEAFF
>TRBV2|-|TRBJ1-5
TGTGCCAGCAGTGACAGGGAATTGGGTCAGCCCCAGCATTTT
CASSDRELGQPQHF
>TRBV29-1|TRBD2|TRBJ2-7
TGCAGCGTTGCCGGACTAGCGGGCGTCTCCTACGAGCAGTACTTC
CSVAGLAGVSYEQYF
>TRBV28|-|TRBJ2-7
TGTGCCAGCATCCGGGAGCTCCCCTACGAGCAGTACTTC
CASIRELPYEQYF
>TRBV28|-|TRBJ2-7
TGTGCCAGCAGTTATGGAGGGGGGGCGTCCTACGAGCAGTACTTC
CASSYGGGASYEQYF
>TRBV29-1|-|TRBJ2-1
TGCAGCGTTGGGGTCTTGAGGGAGCAGTTCTTC
CSVGVLREQFF
>TRBV28|-|TRBJ1-1
TGTGCCAGCAGTCCCTCCAGGGCAGGTGTGCACACTGAAGCTTTCTTT
CASSPSRAGVHTEAFF
>TRBV2|-|TRBJ2-2
TGTGCCAGCAAAGGGGGAAGCGGAGACAGCGGCGGGGAGCTGTTTTTT
CASKGGSGDSGGELFF
>TRBV27|TRBD1|TRBJ2-5
TGTGCCAGCAGGACAGGGGGGGAGGCAGAGACCCAGTACTTC
CASRTGGEAETQYF
>TRBV5-1|-|TRBJ2-1
TGCGCCAGCAGCTTGGCCCCTGCCGCAGGAAATGAGCAGTTCTTC
CASSLAPAAGNEQFF
>TRBV14|TRBD2|TRBJ2-7
TGTGCCAGCAGCCACCGTAGCGGGAGGTTCTCCTACGAGCAGTACTTC
CASSHRSGRFSYEQYF
>TRBV5-1|-|TRBJ2-3
TGCGCCAGCAGCTTGGCTGGTAGCGGCACCACAGATACGCAGTATTTT
CASSLAGSGTTDTQYF
>TRBV5-1|TRBD2|TRBJ2-2
TGCGCCAGCAGCTTGGATAAACTAGCGGGAGACGCCGGGGAGCTGTTTTTT
CASSLDKLAGDAGELFF